Included here is one T cell receptor beta chain sequence, with context. A single base separates this from a much larger clone, so it may be a read error. The source of the sample is a study of T cells in Graves' hyperthyroidism and ophthalmopathy. The source material, RNA transcripts, was used to amplify TCR beta CDR3 regions. HTBI primers drove first-round RT-PCR of the TCR CDR3. TCRdb re-derived calls from the multiplex PCR reads in MiXCR, one entry per CDR3 protein. The table has roughly 560,000 distinct CDR3 sequences, roughly 14% seen once. This CDR3 region has 16 residues. The germline V gene has CDR1 SGHRS and CDR2 YFSETQ.

The chain carries TRBV5-1 and TRBJ2-5, with a tentative D call TRBD2 (6 bases). This TCR came from a middle-aged woman with Graves' ophthalmopathy. The specimen sequenced was blood. The CDR3 DNA reads TGCGCCAGCAGCTGGAGTTCGGGTTCGGAGGGAGAGACCAAGTACTTC. As protein: CASSWSSGSEGETKYF. Filled out from reference TRBV5-1 and TRBJ2-5, the complete variable domain reads KAGVTQTPRYLIKTRGQQVTLSCSPISGHRSVSWYQQTPGQGLQFLFEYFSETQRNKGNFPGRFSGRQFSNSRSEMNVSTLELGDSALYLCASSWSSGSEGETKYFGPGTRLLVL.